Listed below are T cell receptor beta chains from one sample, sequenced in a study of cytomegalovirus exposure and HLA in healthy donors. The data were produced by immunoSEQ multiplex PCR, yet TCRdb's version contains in-frame clones alone and is incomplete. This table holds about 140,000 clones, approximately 86% found once. The sample consisted of PBMCs. Receptors originate from a woman in her thirties or forties in good health and CMV-seronegative. CDR3s include the opening cysteine and the closing phenylalanine or tryptophan. A D gene is named only where the DNA matches it firmly. Some rows have no size entry. The others give once, few or many, or a class for an expanded clone.

j_gene | v_gene | abundance | d_gene | CDR3aa | CDR3nt
TRBJ2-7 | TRBV6-1 | . | . | CASSVKGGQYEQYF | TGTGCCAGCAGTGTCAAAGGGGGTCAGTACGAGCAGTACTTC
TRBJ2-3 | TRBV4-3 | . | . | CASSQGLSDTQYF | TGCGCCAGCAGCCAAGGTCTCTCCGATACGCAGTATTTT
TRBJ2-1 | TRBV11-3 | . | . | CASSLLGLLTYNEQFF | TGTGCCAGCAGCTTGCTGGGACTCCTAACCTACAATGAGCAGTTCTTC
TRBJ2-1 | TRBV15 | . | . | CATSRDRGEQFF | TGTGCCACCAGCAGAGATAGGGGTGAGCAGTTCTTC
TRBJ2-7 | TRBV7-7 | . | . | CASSPQTSSYEQYF | TGTGCTAGCAGCCCGCAGACAAGCTCCTACGAGCAGTACTTC
TRBJ2-7 | TRBV28 | . | TRBD2 | CASSPLAGEKHEQYF | TGTGCCAGCAGTCCCTTAGCGGGAGAAAAACACGAGCAGTACTTC
TRBJ2-7 | TRBV6-5 | . | TRBD2 | CASSLGLEGTYEQYF | TGTGCCAGCAGTCTTGGACTAGAAGGGACCTACGAGCAGTACTTC
TRBJ1-1 | TRBV7-2 | . | TRBD1 | CASSLGQTGATTEAFF | TGTGCCAGCAGCTTAGGACAGACAGGGGCTACGACTGAAGCTTTCTTT
TRBJ2-3 | TRBV21-1 | . | . | CASSRVSDTQYF | TGTGCCAGCAGCCGGGTGAGTGATACGCAGTATTTT
TRBJ2-7 | TRBV6-1 | once | . | CASTKRETHEQYF | TGTGCCAGCACGAAACGGGAGACACACGAGCAGTACTTC
TRBJ2-7 | TRBV11-2 | . | . | CASSLNWAEQYF | TGTGCCAGCAGCTTAAACTGGGCGGAGCAGTACTTC
TRBJ2-1 | TRBV7-9 | . | TRBD2 | CSSSSRAGESNNEQFF | TGTTCCAGCAGCTCGCGAGCGGGAGAGTCCAACAATGAGCAGTTCTTC
TRBJ2-3 | TRBV30 | . | . | CAWSVLGATQYF | TGTGCCTGGAGTGTACTCGGTGCTACGCAGTATTTT
TRBJ2-7 | TRBV12-1 | few | . | CASSYPLGGDVSYEQYF | TGTGCCAGCAGCTACCCTCTAGGGGGGGACGTCTCCTACGAGCAGTACTTC
TRBJ2-3 | TRBV7-3 | . | . | CASSGRGGTDTQYF | TGTGCCAGCAGTGGACGGGGTGGCACAGATACGCAGTATTTT
TRBJ1-4 | TRBV5-1 | . | . | CASSLERGGEKLFF | TGCGCCAGCAGCTTGGAGAGGGGAGGAGAAAAACTGTTTTTT
TRBJ2-7 | TRBV7-6 | . | . | CASSLEQVGYEQYF | TGTGCCAGCAGCTTAGAACAGGTTGGCTACGAGCAGTACTTC
TRBJ1-5 | TRBV14 | . | . | CASSQAHGQPQHF | TGTGCCAGCAGCCAAGCCCACGGTCAGCCCCAGCATTTT
TRBJ2-1 | TRBV6-1 | . | . | CASIAGSLEQFF | TGTGCCAGCATCGCGGGGAGCCTGGAGCAGTTCTTC
TRBJ2-1 | TRBV29-1 | . | TRBD2 | CSVPSQLAGGQFF | TGCAGCGTCCCCTCTCAACTAGCGGGAGGGCAGTTCTTC
TRBJ2-7 | TRBV7-9 | once | TRBD2 | CASSRGVSGNSYEQYF | TGTGCCAGCAGCCGGGGGGTTAGCGGGAACTCCTACGAGCAGTACTTC
TRBJ2-3 | TRBV2 | . | TRBD2 | CASSVLAGFTDTQYF | TGTGCCAGCAGTGTACTAGCGGGATTCACAGATACGCAGTATTTT
TRBJ2-7 | TRBV13 | . | . | CASSSSSGTTNEQYF | TGTGCCAGCAGCTCCTCCTCCGGGACAACCAACGAGCAGTACTTC
TRBJ1-2 | TRBV21-1 | . | . | CASGQGRANYGYTF | TGTGCCAGCGGACAGGGGAGGGCTAACTATGGCTACACCTTC
TRBJ2-3 | TRBV11-2 | . | . | CASSILADSTDTQYF | TGTGCCAGCAGCATACTAGCAGATAGCACAGATACGCAGTATTTT
TRBJ1-4 | TRBV19 | few | TRBD1 | CASSARTGGAGKLFF | TGTGCCAGTAGTGCCAGAACAGGGGGCGCAGGAAAACTGTTTTTT
TRBJ2-3 | TRBV7-9 | . | . | CASSLIGHPYEYF | TGTGCCAGCAGTCTGATTGGACACCCGTATGAGTATTTT
TRBJ2-3 | TRBV5-1 | . | . | CASSSDWSTDTQYF | TGCGCCAGCAGCTCCGACTGGAGCACAGATACGCAGTATTTT
TRBJ2-1 | TRBV5-1 | . | TRBD2 | CASNVAGGDEQFF | TGCGCCAGCAATGTGGCGGGAGGCGATGAGCAGTTCTTC
TRBJ2-7 | TRBV7-9 | . | . | CSSSLDPQIDEQYF | TGTTCCAGCAGCTTAGATCCACAGATCGACGAGCAGTACTTC
TRBJ2-1 | TRBV5-1 | . | TRBD2 | CASSLRSSGSYEQFF | TGCGCCAGCAGCTTGAGGTCTAGCGGGAGCTATGAGCAGTTCTTC
TRBJ1-2 | TRBV2 | . | . | CASRMNLVRGYTF | TGTGCCAGCAGAATGAACCTGGTGCGTGGCTACACCTTC
TRBJ2-7 | TRBV4-1 | . | TRBD1 | CASSQGSGQGSYEQYF | TGCGCCAGCAGCCAGGGATCCGGACAGGGTAGCTACGAGCAGTACTTC
TRBJ2-7 | TRBV7-9 | . | TRBD2 | CASSSTGTSGRAVHEQYF | TGTGCCAGCAGCTCCACCGGGACTAGCGGGAGGGCCGTCCACGAGCAGTACTTC
TRBJ2-4 | TRBV6-5 | . | . | CASSTSLGNIQYF | TGTGCCAGCAGTACCTCACTAGGGAACATTCAGTACTTC
TRBJ2-3 | TRBV6-1 | . | . | CASSVGAETDTQYF | TGTGCCAGCAGTGTAGGAGCGGAGACAGATACGCAGTATTTT